Each of the 19 T cell receptor beta chains below was sequenced from the same sample in a study of graft-versus-host responses after intestinal transplantation. These receptors lack a known antigen. Sequenced by immunoSEQ multiplex PCR; TCRdb stores in-frame clones only, minus some. The table has about 86,000 clones, around 89% seen once; the top ten hold approximately 0.3%. Specimen: unstimulated CD4+ T cells sorted from spleen or lymph node cells, collected before transplant. The receptors stem from a human donor who was the organ donor for an intestinal transplant.

V gene TRBV27 combines with J gene TRBJ2-3, with D perhaps matching TRBD2 (6 bases). The CDR3 consists of 12 residues. The V gene's germline CDR1 is MNHEY and CDR2 SMNVEV (reference sequence). Deletions cut 7 bases from V and 8 bases from J, with 13 bases between. The CDR3 loop is CASMGRLSTQYF. In DNA form, the CDR3 reads TGTGCCAGCATGGGGAGGTTAAGTACGCAGTATTTT.

The CDR3 region has the DNA TGCAGCGTTGAAGGGCGGGCGGCTGAGACCCAGTACTTC. As protein: CSVEGRAAETQYF. The chain combines TRBV29-1 with TRBJ2-5; D might be TRBD2 (5 bases). V was shortened by 1 base and J by 5 bases, with 11 bases between the two germline ends. Germline V lookup: CDR1 SQVTM, CDR2 ANQGSEA. The CDR3 totals 13 residues.

CDR3 sequence (DNA): TGCGCCAGCAGCCTGGGCCCTCTTCATTCTGGGGCCAACGTCCTGACTTTC. As protein: CASSLGPLHSGANVLTF. The rearrangement uses TRBV4-3 and TRBJ2-6; D remains ambiguous. V dropped 4 bases and J dropped 1 base, with 14 bases sitting between them. There are 17 residues in the CDR3. Germline loops: CDR1 LGHNA, CDR2 YSLEER.

This rearrangement joins TRBV15 to TRBJ2-2, with 12 bases fitting TRBD2. This CDR3 is built from 18 residues. CDR1 and CDR2 from the germline V gene are LNHNV and YYDKDF (reference sequence). V lost 0 bases, J lost 1 base, and 3 bases stayed unmatched. The CDR3 DNA is TGTGCCACCAGCAGAGATTGGGGACTAGCGGGGAACACCGGGGAGCTGTTTTTT. Its protein product is CATSRDWGLAGNTGELFF.

The CDR3 sequence: CASRAGRIMNTEAFF. The CDR3 DNA reads TGTGCCAGCAGGGCAGGGCGGATAATGAACACTGAAGCTTTCTTT. The chain is built from TRBV2 and TRBJ1-1; D might be TRBD1 (5 bases). Looked up from germline, CDR1 is SNHLY and CDR2 is FYNNEI. Trimming took 6 bases from V and 0 from J, leaving 14 bases between them. The CDR3 length is 15 residues.

The rearrangement links TRBV11-2 to TRBJ2-2, with D possibly matching TRBD1 (6 bases). Germline V gene data show CDR1 as SGHAT and CDR2 as FQNNGV. This CDR3 region has 15 residues. V lost 4 bases to trimming and J lost 1 base, with 10 bases between them. In nucleotides, the CDR3 is TGTGCCAGCAGCTCGACGACAGGGAACACCGGGGAGCTGTTTTTT. This gives the protein CASSSTTGNTGELFF.

This clone appeared a single time. The genes are TRBV4-1 and TRBJ1-5; D call uncertain. CDR1 is MGHRA, CDR2 YSYEKL, per germline. The CDR3 is made up of 12 amino acids. Trimming took off 3 bases at V and 7 bases at J, with 7 bases between the two ends. CDR3 coding DNA: TGCGCCAGCAGCCAGAGGGAACAGCCCCAGCATTTT. It specifies CASSQREQPQHF.

V gene TRBV11-2 combines with J gene TRBJ1-2; D possibly corresponds to TRBD1 (5 bases). Germline CDR1 SGHAT, CDR2 FQNNGV. The V gene lost 0 bases and the J gene lost 4 bases, with 12 bases spanning the gap. The CDR3 loop spans 15 amino acids. The CDR3 nucleotides are TGTGCCAGCAGCTTAGAAGGGATCGGGGGCTATGGCTACACCTTC. Its protein product is CASSLEGIGGYGYTF.

This clone has only one observation. The chain links TRBV28 to TRBJ2-1; a possible D gene is TRBD2 (5 bases). Germline loops: CDR1 MDHEN, CDR2 SYDVKM. V was trimmed by 5 bases and J by 3 bases, leaving 17 bases between them. This CDR3 contains 16 residues. The CDR3 sequence is CASSPPVSALYNEQFF. The CDR3 bases are TGTGCCAGCAGTCCCCCCGTTAGCGCACTCTACAATGAGCAGTTCTTC.

The chain couples TRBV18 to TRBJ2-5; D might be TRBD1 (6 bases). CDR3 length equals 15 residues. V shed 0 bases and J shed 5 bases, with 13 bases lying between them. The germline gives CDR1 KGHSH, CDR2 LQKENI. Written as DNA, the CDR3 is TGTGCCAGCTCACCACCTCCGGATGGGGGCGAGACCCAGTACTTC. Its translation: CASSPPPDGGETQYF.

The table lists this clone with a count of one. The V gene is TRBV5-1, the J gene TRBJ2-1, with D possibly matching TRBD2 (5 bases). Between the trimmed V and J ends, which lost 2 bases and 0 bases, there was a span of 6 bases. The germline CDR1 and CDR2 sequences are SGHRS and YFSETQ. The CDR3 sequence is 14 residues long. The CDR3 loop reads CASSLGSSYNEQFF. CDR3 sequence (DNA): TGCGCCAGCAGCTTAGGGAGCTCCTACAATGAGCAGTTCTTC.

The chain employs TRBV7-2 and TRBJ2-5; 10 nucleotides match TRBD2. Germline V gene lookup returns CDR1 SGHTA and CDR2 FQGNSA. V shed 1 base and J 4 bases; nucleotides not matched to a gene: 6. The CDR3 sequence is 16 residues long. The CDR3 region has the DNA TGTGCCAGCAGCTTAGGCGGAGCGGGGGGGACAGAGACCCAGTACTTC. Its translation is CASSLGGAGGTETQYF.

The chain has TRBV28 and TRBJ1-2; a weak D match, TRBD1 (6 bases). Germline CDR1 is MDHEN and CDR2 is SYDVKM. The ends were cut back, 5 bases at V and 5 bases at J, with 12 bases in the middle. This CDR3 contains 13 residues. The CDR3 spells CASSPTGLYGYTF. Here the CDR3 DNA reads TGTGCCAGCAGTCCGACAGGCCTTTATGGCTACACCTTC.

The V and J genes are TRBV5-6 and TRBJ2-1; 9 bases fit TRBD1. V was pared by 6 bases and J by 9 bases, with 7 bases of the junction left unmatched. From germline, CDR1 is SGHDT and CDR2 YYEEEE. The CDR3 runs to 13 residues. The CDR3 loop is CASILTGGFEQFF. In DNA form, the CDR3 reads TGTGCCAGCATCCTTACAGGGGGCTTTGAGCAGTTCTTC.

The genes are TRBV19 and TRBJ1-5, with D perhaps TRBD1 (5 bases). This CDR3 comprises 15 residues. CDR1 is LNHDA and CDR2 is SQIVND in the germline V gene (reference sequence). V dropped 7 bases and J dropped 7 bases, with 20 bases sitting between them. CDR3 in DNA: TGTGCCAGTACCTCCTCTCCGGGGGGTTGGCAGCCCCAGCATTTT. As protein: CASTSSPGGWQPQHF. Complete variable domain (other parts from reference TRBV19 and TRBJ1-5): DGGITQSPKYLFRKEGQNVTLSCEQNLNHDAMYWYRQDPGQGLRLIYYSQIVNDFQKGDIAEGYSVSREKKESFPLTVTSAQKNPTAFYLCASTSSPGGWQPQHFGDGTRLSIL.

This rearrangement joins TRBV5-1 to TRBJ2-3, with a possible D match to TRBD2 (7 bases). CDR3 length: 17 amino acids. Germline CDR1 reads SGHRS; CDR2 reads YFSETQ. V lost 0 bases to trimming and J lost 3 bases, with 17 bases between them. The CDR3 sequence is CASSLGLRGARTDTQYF. CDR3 bases: TGCGCCAGCAGCTTGGGGCTCCGGGGGGCTAGAACAGATACGCAGTATTTT.

The genes are TRBV5-6 and TRBJ2-1, with 14 bases fitting TRBD2. The CDR3 is made up of 16 amino acids. V lost 4 bases and J lost 7; bases outside the gene matches: 7. Germline V gene data show CDR1 as SGHDT and CDR2 as YYEEEE. The CDR3 nucleotides read TGTGCCAGCAGCCGTAGGACTAGCGGGAGGTCAAATGAGCAGTTCTTC. Residues: CASSRRTSGRSNEQFF.

The CDR3 protein is CASSQWGQGVAYEQYF. The CDR3 bases are TGCGCCAGCAGTCAATGGGGCCAGGGGGTTGCTTACGAGCAGTACTTC. J is TRBJ2-7 and V is TRBV23-1, with TRBD1 matching 7 bases. TRBV23-1 carries the ORF label, with uncertain function. V dropped 1 base and J dropped 4; count of bases not matched to a gene: 10. The CDR3 length is 16 residues.

The CDR3 sequence is CASSPKPTGYSNQPQHF. CDR3 nucleotide sequence: TGTGCCAGTAGTCCAAAACCGACAGGGTATAGCAATCAGCCCCAGCATTTT. This chain uses TRBV19 with TRBJ1-5; TRBD1 matches at 7 bases. Germline lookup yields CDR1 LNHDA and CDR2 SQIVND (reference sequence). V lost 5 bases and J lost 0; bases outside the gene matches: 10. The CDR3 is made up of 17 amino acids. Filled out from reference TRBV19 and TRBJ1-5, the complete variable domain reads DGGITQSPKYLFRKEGQNVTLSCEQNLNHDAMYWYRQDPGQGLRLIYYSQIVNDFQKGDIAEGYSVSREKKESFPLTVTSAQKNPTAFYLCASSPKPTGYSNQPQHFGDGTRLSIL.